This T cell receptor beta chain emerged from a study of CD8 T cell repertoires and HIV-1 epitope variants. In the case of this clone: Its antigen is undetermined. Its ends do not fully match the called genes, so a read error is possible.

The CDR3 runs to 15 residues. The method was immunoSEQ multiplex PCR; TCRdb's version includes in-frame clones alone and lacks a portion of them. The table lists thousands of clones, under 80% of them singletons, with around 47% in the top ten. The receptor was derived from a male donor with HIV. J is TRBJ2-7 and V is TRBV5-3, with D unresolved. TRBV5-3 has ORF status, its function being uncertain. What was sequenced was cultured CD8+ T cells derived from PBMCs. This CDR3 is CASSWSENMVYEQYF. The CDR3 coding sequence is TGTGCCAGCAGCTGGTCCGAAAATATGGTGTACGAGCAGTACTTC.